What follows are 13 T cell receptor beta chains derived from one specimen sequenced in a study of beta chain features in type 1 diabetes (dated by TCRdb to the late 2010s). The library was made by the immunoSEQ multiplex PCR assay. All of the isolated RNA was reverse transcribed with the High Capacity cDNA Reverse Transcription Kit, so expressed TCRB transcripts were sequenced. Sourced from immuneACCESS, this table was stored by TCRdb with only in-frame sequences that have V and J called. A share of the clones is absent; for the studies checked, an unresolved V gene accounts for under half, and the remainder has no known explanation. The sample data list more than 300,000 clones, and about 15% of these were observed just once. The ten most abundant clones make up around 0.02% of the sample. Sequencing was carried out using naive CD4+ T cells from blood. This specimen's cell subset or site label, interpreted: true naive CD4+ T cells. The receptors originated from a woman between 18 and 29 years old in good health.

This clone occurred a few times. This sample includes further DNA sequences coding for the same CDR3. The chain uses TRBV30 and TRBJ2-5; the D gene is possibly TRBD1 (5 bases). Germline V gene sequence: CDR1 GTSNPN, CDR2 SVGIG (reference sequence). The V and J ends lost 3 bases and 2 bases respectively, with 10 bases between them. CDR3 size: 13 residues. The chain's CDR3 is CAWSAGLQETQYF. CDR3 DNA: TGTGCCTGGAGCGCAGGGCTGCAAGAGACCCAGTACTTC.

This chain joins TRBV4-3 and TRBJ2-1, with D maybe TRBD2 (5 bases). Germline V gives CDR1 LGHNA, CDR2 YSLEER. The CDR3 spans 16 residues. Deletions cut 0 bases from V and 0 bases from J, with 9 bases between. CDR3 nucleotide sequence: TGCGCCAGCAGCCAAGATCAGAGCGGCTCCTACAATGAGCAGTTCTTC. Translated: CASSQDQSGSYNEQFF.

This clone was seen only a few times. The chain carries TRBV5-4 and TRBJ2-3, with 7 positions matching TRBD2. J was trimmed by 3 bases and V by 0 bases; bases with no gene match: 4. From germline, CDR1 is SGHNT and CDR2 YYREEE (reference sequence). This CDR3 comprises 15 residues. CDR3 sequence: CASSLGTSRTDTQYF. The CDR3 DNA follows: TGTGCCAGCAGCTTGGGGACTAGTAGGACAGATACGCAGTATTTT. Filled out from reference TRBV5-4 and TRBJ2-3, the complete variable domain reads ETGVTQSPTHLIKTRGQQVTLRCSSQSGHNTVSWYQQALGQGPQFIFQYYREEENGRGNFPPRFSGLQFPNYSSELNVNALELDDSALYLCASSLGTSRTDTQYFGPGTRLTVL.

V and J are TRBV30 and TRBJ2-7, with TRBD2 matching over 8 bases. The germline CDR1 and CDR2 sequences are GTSNPN and SVGIG (reference sequence). Trimming at V came to 0 bases and at J to 7 bases, leaving 11 bases not matched to a gene. CDR3 size: 15 residues. The CDR3 nucleotides are TGTGCCTGGAGTGTACCAACCCGGGGGGGATGGGAGCAGTACTTC. Its translation: CAWSVPTRGGWEQYF.

This clone has just a few counts. The V gene is TRBV11-3, the J gene TRBJ2-7; D perhaps matches TRBD2 (5 bases). The CDR3 is made up of 13 amino acids. Germline loops: CDR1 SGHNT, CDR2 YENEEA. V dropped 6 bases and J dropped 3 bases, with 12 bases sitting between them. CDR3 sequence reads: CASSYSGNYEQYF. The DNA of the CDR3 is TGTGCCAGCAGTTATTCCGGGAACTACGAGCAGTACTTC.

This clone was seen a few times. This sample includes further DNA sequences coding for the same CDR3. The J gene is TRBJ2-7, the V gene TRBV19, with TRBD2 as a possible D gene (6 bases). The CDR3 is 11 amino acids. The V and J ends lost 2 bases and 7 bases respectively, with 6 bases between them. CDR1 is LNHDA and CDR2 is SQIVND in the germline V gene (reference sequence). CDR3 sequence reads: CASSIREEQYF. In nucleotides, the CDR3 is TGTGCCAGTAGTATACGGGAGGAGCAGTACTTC.

V and J are TRBV18 and TRBJ1-1; 7 bases are shared with TRBD1. CDR1 is KGHSH and CDR2 is LQKENI in the germline V gene. The CDR3 is made up of 16 amino acids. V was clipped by 0 bases and J by 0 bases; unmatched bases: 4. The CDR3 sequence is CASSPPGQNMNTEAFF. The CDR3 region has the DNA TGTGCCAGCTCACCACCGGGACAGAACATGAACACTGAAGCTTTCTTT.

This clone was seen a few times. The chain joins TRBV5-6 to TRBJ2-1; D may be TRBD2 (5 bases). Deletions cut 1 base from V and 6 bases from J, with 14 bases between. This CDR3 is 15 amino acids long. Germline V gene lookup returns CDR1 SGHDT and CDR2 YYEEEE. DNA of the CDR3: TGTGCCAGCAGCTTGTTGTCTAGCCGGGCCAATGAGCAGTTCTTC. Its protein product is CASSLLSSRANEQFF.

The V and J genes are TRBV30 and TRBJ2-5, with D unclear. The V end lost 1 base, the J end lost 4 bases, and 10 bases lay between the germline ends. Germline CDR1 GTSNPN, CDR2 SVGIG (reference sequence). The CDR3 sequence is 13 residues long. CDR3 nucleotide sequence: TGTGCCTGGAGTGGCAGCGCAGCAGAGACCCAGTACTTC. Translated: CAWSGSAAETQYF.

This CDR3 reads CASSLQFTEAFF. The CDR3 coding sequence is TGTGCCAGCAGCTTACAATTCACTGAAGCTTTCTTT. The chain combines TRBV5-6 with TRBJ1-1, with D uncertain. The germline gives CDR1 SGHDT, CDR2 YYEEEE. Trimming took off 2 bases at V and 4 bases at J, with 6 bases between the two ends. The CDR3 is 12 residues long. Full variable domain (missing parts from reference TRBV5-6 and TRBJ1-1): DAGVTQSPTHLIKTRGQQVTLRCSPKSGHDTVSWYQQALGQGPQFIFQYYEEEERQRGNFPDRFSGHQFPNYSSELNVNALLLGDSALYLCASSLQFTEAFFGQGTRLTVV.

This clone occurred a few times. The chain uses TRBV5-1 and TRBJ2-2, with a possible D match to TRBD1 (5 bases). Trimming shortened V by 1 base and J by 1 base, and 8 bases separated the two germline ends. CDR1 SGHRS and CDR2 YFSETQ come from the germline V gene. The CDR3 totals 15 residues. CDR3 loop: CASSLHTGNTGELFF. The CDR3 bases are TGCGCCAGCAGCTTGCATACAGGGAACACCGGGGAGCTGTTTTTT.

The chain recombines TRBV11-2 with TRBJ2-7; TRBD2 aligns across 9 bases. The CDR3 has 17 amino acids. Trimming at V came to 4 bases and at J to 2 bases, leaving 12 bases not matched to a gene. CDR1 is SGHAT and CDR2 is FQNNGV in the germline V gene. The CDR3: CASSYPSGTSYTYEQYF. CDR3 coding DNA: TGTGCCAGCAGCTACCCATCCGGGACTAGCTACACCTACGAGCAGTACTTC.

This clone was seen a handful of times. This chain joins TRBV29-1 and TRBJ2-2, with a tentative D call TRBD2 (5 bases). The CDR3 is made up of 15 amino acids. Per the germline V gene, CDR1 is SQVTM and CDR2 is ANQGSEA. Deletions cut 7 bases from V and 6 bases from J, with 21 bases between. In nucleotides, the CDR3 is TGCAGCGCGAAACTAGAGATAGTGGCCGCCGGGGAGCTGTTTTTT. Translated, it gives CSAKLEIVAAGELFF.